The subject of this entry is one T cell receptor beta chain. Its antigen is still unknown. The V gene's germline CDR1 is MNHEY and CDR2 SVGAGI. V gave up 2 bases and J gave up 7 bases; unmatched junction bases: 7. The CDR3 is 14 residues long. This sample is drawn from a study of cytomegalovirus exposure and HLA in healthy donors. Study-level points and caveats: Indistinguishability led to the exclusion of some V segments, TRBV6-2 and TRBV6-3 included. Earlier results showed most TCR beta V segments being productive about 87% or about 30% of the time. Among TCR beta chains, those listed as cytomegalovirus-associated numbered 164.

PCR involved 60 Vbeta and 13 Jbeta primers. In the authors' methods: Later, tens of millions of unique TCR beta chains were counted in an analysis, and approximately 10 million of them were shared. Generated by immunoSEQ multiplex PCR, the TCRdb table keeps only in-frame clones and is missing some. For V, J and clone size, that table is used; D and trimming come from the DNA. Of under 200,000 clones listed, 65% to 80% are singletons. This clonotype originated in a woman aged 40 to 55 in good health and CMV-seropositive. What was sequenced was PBMCs. The V and J genes are TRBV6-5 and TRBJ2-7, with 8 bases lining up with TRBD2. DNA for the CDR3: TGTGCCAGCAGTTACGATACAGCGGGGGCGGAGCAGTACTTC. Translating gives CASSYDTAGAEQYF.